A single sample is the source of the 22 T cell receptor beta chains below, sequenced in a study of cytomegalovirus exposure and HLA in healthy donors. It was with 60 Vbeta and 13 Jbeta primers that the PCR ran. Clones were read by immunoSEQ multiplex PCR, and TCRdb kept only the in-frame ones, dropping some. The table shows 95,000 to 100,000 clones, with about 75% occurring only once. Sequenced material: PBMCs. The receptors here all came from a man between 50 and 59 years old in good health and CMV-seronegative.

The V gene is TRBV29-1, the J gene TRBJ2-7; weak D call: TRBD2 (5 bases). The CDR3 has 14 amino acids. Trimming took 1 base from V and 6 from J, leaving 16 bases between them. CDR1 SQVTM and CDR2 ANQGSEA come from the germline V gene. In DNA form, the CDR3 reads TGCAGCGTTGAAGGGTCCGTGATCAGCGGCGAGCAGTACTTC. This sequence encodes CSVEGSVISGEQYF.

This clone occurred a few times. The chain couples TRBV7-8 to TRBJ2-3, with TRBD1 matching over 8 bases. Germline lookup yields CDR1 SGHVS and CDR2 FQNEAQ. The V gene end was trimmed by 4 bases and the J gene end by 1 base; junction bases not matched to a gene: 10. CDR3 size: 17 residues. The CDR3 sequence: CASSSKPTGVGTDTQYF. The DNA of the CDR3 is TGTGCCAGCAGCTCAAAACCGACAGGGGTCGGCACAGATACGCAGTATTTT.

The CDR3 sequence: CASSLADRGETQYF. The CDR3 DNA reads TGCGCCAGCAGCTTGGCGGACAGGGGAGAGACCCAGTACTTC. The V gene is TRBV5-1, the J gene TRBJ2-5; the match to TRBD1 covers 9 bases. Unmatched junction bases numbered 1, after V lost 0 bases and J lost 4 bases. This CDR3 is built from 14 residues. Looked up from germline, CDR1 is SGHRS and CDR2 is YFSETQ.

This clone has more than one count but fewer than ten. This rearrangement joins TRBV7-7 to TRBJ1-3; D ambiguous. Germline V gene lookup returns CDR1 SSHAT and CDR2 FNYEAQ (reference sequence). The CDR3 has 14 amino acids. V lost 5 bases to trimming and J lost 0 bases, with 8 bases between them. CDR3 region: CASSLSGSGNTIYF. The CDR3, as DNA: TGTGCCAGCAGCCTTTCGGGCTCTGGAAACACCATATATTTT.

A remark on this clone: In this CDR3 the conserved last residue, phenylalanine or tryptophan, is missing, so a read error is likely. No DNA is shown, since the ends of the CDR3 on it are uncertain; the CDR3 is the one TCRdb lists. The CDR3 region is CASSVNQQSPEPI. This chain uses TRBV6-1 with TRBJ2-7; the table calls TRBD1, which could not be checked here. The CDR3 is 13 amino acids long, termini counted. Germline V gives CDR1 MNHNS, CDR2 SASEGT.

The chain combines TRBV11-2 with TRBJ1-2; 7 bases map to TRBD1. The CDR3 contains 13 residues. Germline loops: CDR1 SGHAT, CDR2 FQNNGV. With V trimmed by 5 bases and J by 7 bases, 7 bases remained unmatched. The CDR3 DNA reads as TGTGCCAGCAGCCCCAGACAGGGCGGTGGCTACACCTTC. Its protein product is CASSPRQGGGYTF.

The chain is built from TRBV5-1 and TRBJ1-4, with D possibly matching TRBD1 (6 bases). The CDR3 is made up of 14 amino acids. V gave up 7 bases and J gave up 8 bases, with 18 bases separating them. The germline gives CDR1 SGHRS, CDR2 YFSETQ. CDR3 amino acids: CASCPGQTGEKLFF. CDR3 nucleotides: TGCGCCAGCTGCCCCGGACAGACGGGGGAAAAACTGTTTTTT. Full variable domain (rest looked up from reference TRBV5-1 and TRBJ1-4): KAGVTQTPRYLIKTRGQQVTLSCSPISGHRSVSWYQQTPGQGLQFLFEYFSETQRNKGNFPGRFSGRQFSNSRSEMNVSTLELGDSALYLCASCPGQTGEKLFFGSGTQLSVL.

This clone was seen a single time. Here the CDR3 DNA reads TGTGCCAGCAGCCGCAACGGAGCGGGGATCACAGATACGCAGTATTTT. Protein sequence: CASSRNGAGITDTQYF. This sequence joins TRBV28 and TRBJ2-3; TRBD2 agrees at 7 bases. V lost 6 bases and J lost 2; bases outside the gene matches: 11. The CDR3 loop spans 16 amino acids. CDR1 and CDR2 from the germline V gene are MDHEN and SYDVKM.

This chain connects TRBV7-3 to TRBJ1-6, with D perhaps TRBD1 (6 bases). Germline V lookup: CDR1 SGHTA, CDR2 FQGTGA. The ends were cut back, 5 bases at V and 7 bases at J, with 12 bases in the middle. The CDR3 is 14 amino acids. CDR3 sequence reads: CASSLGQRNSPLHF. In DNA form, the CDR3 reads TGTGCCAGCAGCCTCGGACAGAGAAATTCACCCCTCCACTTT.

This rearrangement joins TRBV7-3 to TRBJ2-1; 11 nucleotides match TRBD2. V dropped 5 bases and J dropped 4; count of bases not matched to a gene: 7. Per germline, CDR1 SGHTA and CDR2 FQGTGA. This CDR3 comprises 16 residues. CDR3 DNA sequence: TGTGCCAGCAGCCAACGTAGCGGGGGGGGATACAATGAGCAGTTCTTC. Amino acid sequence: CASSQRSGGGYNEQFF.

The chain uses TRBV6-5 and TRBJ1-2; 7 nucleotides align to TRBD1. Germline V gene lookup returns CDR1 MNHEY and CDR2 SVGAGI. The V segment lost 5 bases and the J segment 8 bases; nucleotides outside the gene matches: 14. There are 15 residues in the CDR3. In DNA form, the CDR3 reads TGTGCCAGCAGTCCCCGGGGACAGAAGGGAGGCGGCTACACCTTC. Its translation is CASSPRGQKGGGYTF.

This clone was counted ten times or more. The chain links TRBV10-3 to TRBJ1-6, with no clear D. CDR1 is ENHRY, CDR2 SYGVKD, per germline. CDR3 length equals 16 residues. V was trimmed by 10 bases and J by 0 bases, leaving 16 bases between them. The CDR3 nucleotides read TGTGCCACTTGTCAGGTGGTGAGCTCCTATAATTCACCCCTCCACTTT. Translating it yields CATCQVVSSYNSPLHF.

This clone was detected only once. This chain connects TRBV19 to TRBJ2-1, with 7 positions matching TRBD1. In germline, CDR1 is LNHDA, CDR2 SQIVND (reference sequence). This CDR3 contains 15 residues. With V trimmed by 6 bases and J by 0 bases, 5 bases remained unmatched. CDR3 in amino acids: CASSPQGTSYNEQFF. In DNA, the CDR3 is TGTGCCAGTAGCCCACAGGGGACCTCCTACAATGAGCAGTTCTTC.

This sequence joins TRBV7-8 and TRBJ2-3, with a possible D match to TRBD1 (6 bases). The germline V gene encodes CDR1 SGHVS and CDR2 FQNEAQ. The CDR3 covers 14 residues. The germline V and J ends were trimmed by 8 bases and 3 bases, with 15 bases remaining between them. CDR3 amino acids: CASAYGGATDTQYF. The CDR3 DNA follows: TGTGCCAGCGCTTATGGGGGCGCAACAGATACGCAGTATTTT.

The chain has TRBV4-2 and TRBJ2-3, with TRBD2 matching 12 bases. Germline-derived CDR1 and CDR2 are LGHNA and YNFKEQ. V dropped 1 base and J dropped 2; count of bases not matched to a gene: 1. This CDR3 is built from 16 residues. CDR3 protein: CASSQGLAGATDTQYF. The CDR3 DNA sequence: TGTGCCAGCAGCCAAGGACTAGCGGGGGCCACAGATACGCAGTATTTT.

To note about this clone: An end of the junction differs from the germline gene, which may be a read error. The rearrangement joins TRBV7-2 to TRBJ2-5; D gene uncertain. Germline CDR1 reads SGHTA; CDR2 reads FQGNSA. The CDR3 loop spans 13 amino acids. The CDR3 sequence: CASSLVVGAPPDF. The CDR3 DNA sequence: TGTGCCAGCAGCTTAGTCGTCGGAGCACCCCCAGACTTC.

J is TRBJ2-5 and V is TRBV28, with D maybe TRBD1 (8 bases). V dropped 5 bases and J dropped 0 bases, with 16 bases sitting between them. The CDR3 is 16 amino acids. CDR1 is MDHEN, CDR2 SYDVKM, per germline. The CDR3 loop is CASSILQGGYQETQYF. In nucleotides, the CDR3 is TGTGCCAGCAGTATATTACAGGGGGGGTACCAAGAGACCCAGTACTTC.

This clone showed up just once. J is TRBJ2-7 and V is TRBV4-3; tentative D call: TRBD2 (6 bases). Between the trimmed V and J ends, which lost 0 bases and 3 bases, there was a span of 9 bases. The CDR3 is 14 amino acids. The germline V gene has CDR1 LGHNA and CDR2 YSLEER. Here the CDR3 reads CASSQELGGYEQYF. DNA for the CDR3: TGCGCCAGCAGCCAAGAGTTGGGGGGCTACGAGCAGTACTTC.

The chain couples TRBV27 to TRBJ1-2; 7 bases are a match to TRBD1. The CDR3 loop spans 17 amino acids. V lost 6 bases and J lost 4; bases outside the gene matches: 17. The germline gives CDR1 MNHEY, CDR2 SMNVEV (reference sequence). The CDR3 protein is CASSSKKGGARSYGYTF. CDR3 coding DNA: TGTGCCAGCAGCTCAAAGAAAGGGGGCGCGAGATCCTATGGCTACACCTTC.

This clone has only a few counts. The V and J genes are TRBV27 and TRBJ1-1, with TRBD1 as a possible D gene (6 bases). Germline V gene data show CDR1 as MNHEY and CDR2 as SMNVEV (reference sequence). The CDR3 is 16 amino acids. Trimming left V 5 bases short and J 0 bases short, with 16 bases between. CDR3 nucleotides: TGTGCCAGCAGTCCAAAGAGGGGGTGGATGAACACTGAAGCTTTCTTT. Amino acids: CASSPKRGWMNTEAFF.

The chain joins TRBV2 to TRBJ1-4; possibly TRBD1 for D (5 bases). V shed 4 bases and J shed 7 bases, with 10 bases lying between them. CDR3 length: 13 residues. CDR1 SNHLY and CDR2 FYNNEI come from the germline V gene. CDR3 amino acids: CASSGQGIEKLFF. Here the CDR3 DNA reads TGTGCCAGCAGTGGGCAGGGTATTGAAAAACTGTTTTTT.

The chain is built from TRBV6-1 and TRBJ2-7; 7 bases line up with TRBD1. V lost 4 bases to trimming and J lost 5 bases; unmatched junction nucleotides: 11. CDR1 is MNHNS and CDR2 is SASEGT in the germline V gene. The CDR3 spans 15 residues. The CDR3 reads CASSARQGRENEQYF. In nucleotides, the CDR3 is TGTGCCAGCAGTGCCCGACAGGGTAGGGAGAACGAGCAGTACTTC.